Sequencing of this TCR beta chain was carried out in a study of CD8 T cells in ankylosing spondylitis. Regarding the study as a whole: Several highly homologous variants formed a TCR beta motif that appeared characteristic of ankylosing spondylitis blood.

Molecular-barcoded quantitative 5'-RACE produced these TCR beta libraries. From the 5' RACE reads, TCRdb called clonotypes with MiXCR, one entry per CDR3 protein. The data show 700,000 or so distinct CDR3 sequences, around 19% seen once. The ends were cut back, 5 bases at V and 0 bases at J, with 14 bases in the middle. This CDR3 has 16 residues. As concerns this clonotype: Its target is not known.

Material for sequencing was blood, either unsorted or a sorted T cell fraction (not recorded which). This sequence originates from a male donor with ankylosing spondylitis. The gene calls are TRBV12-3 or TRBV12-4 and TRBJ2-1; weak D call: TRBD1 (5 bases). For the CDR3, the DNA is TGTGCCAGCAGTACGTCTCGACAGAGCTCCTACAATGAGCAGTTCTTC. Amino acid sequence: CASSTSRQSSYNEQFF.